The sequence of this TCR beta chain was determined in a study of shared clonotypes between healthy human individuals. The study, taken as a whole, reports: Memory subsets generally showed lower estimated richness than naive subsets.

This clone was seen once. Its antigen is as yet unknown. The CDR3 runs 17 residues. Germline V gives CDR1 LNHDA, CDR2 SQIVND (reference sequence). The V end lost 7 bases, the J end lost 2 bases, and 21 bases lay between the germline ends. Deep was the level at which the assay was run. Measured with immunoSEQ multiplex PCR; TCRdb has only the in-frame clones, and not every one. This sample has more than 1,200,000 clones, with about 98.5% found just once. Donors, without exception, were Caucasian adults residing in Nashville, Tennessee. This receptor was taken from a man aged 25 to 45 in good health. V and J are TRBV19 and TRBJ1-3; maybe TRBD1 (5 bases). Source material: naive CD4+ T cells sorted from blood. Subset reported: CD45RA+ positively selected. CDR3 DNA: TGTGCCAGTAAGCCCCCAGTGGGACGGCGCCCTGGAAACACCATATATTTT. Protein product: CASKPPVGRRPGNTIYF.